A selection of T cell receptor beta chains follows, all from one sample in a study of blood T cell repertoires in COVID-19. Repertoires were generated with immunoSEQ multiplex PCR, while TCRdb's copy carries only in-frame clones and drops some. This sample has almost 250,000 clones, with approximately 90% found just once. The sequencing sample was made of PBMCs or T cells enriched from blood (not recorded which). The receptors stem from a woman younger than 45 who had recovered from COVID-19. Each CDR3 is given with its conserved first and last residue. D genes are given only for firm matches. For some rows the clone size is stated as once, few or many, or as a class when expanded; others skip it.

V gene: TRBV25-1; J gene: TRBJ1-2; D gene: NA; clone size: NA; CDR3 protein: CASSEEAGGANYGYTF; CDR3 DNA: TGTGCCAGCAGTGAAGAGGCAGGAGGGGCAAACTATGGCTACACCTTC
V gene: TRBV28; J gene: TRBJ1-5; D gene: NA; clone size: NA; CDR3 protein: CASSLSGDGNQPQHF; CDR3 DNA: TGTGCCAGCAGTTTAAGCGGGGACGGCAATCAGCCCCAGCATTTT
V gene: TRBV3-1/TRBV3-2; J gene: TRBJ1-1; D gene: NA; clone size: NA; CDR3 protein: CASSQVSSRVEAFF; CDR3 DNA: TGTGCCAGCAGCCAGGTATCATCCCGGGTTGAAGCTTTCTTT
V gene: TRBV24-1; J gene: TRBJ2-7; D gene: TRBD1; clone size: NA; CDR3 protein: CATSDPRDREYEQYF; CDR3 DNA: TGTGCCACCAGTGACCCACGGGACAGGGAGTACGAGCAGTACTTC
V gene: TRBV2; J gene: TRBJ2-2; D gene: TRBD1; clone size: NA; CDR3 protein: CASRKLGTGSTGELFF; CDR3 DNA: TGTGCCAGCAGGAAACTCGGGACAGGGTCCACCGGGGAGCTGTTTTTT
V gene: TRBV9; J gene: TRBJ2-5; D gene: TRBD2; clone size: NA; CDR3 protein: CASSDLAEIRGTQYF; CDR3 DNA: TGTGCCAGCAGCGATCTAGCGGAGATACGGGGGACCCAGTACTTC
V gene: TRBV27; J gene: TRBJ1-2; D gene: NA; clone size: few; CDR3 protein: CASSLSLGQRGGYTF; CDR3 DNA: TGTGCCAGCAGTTTATCACTAGGACAGCGGGGTGGCTACACCTTC
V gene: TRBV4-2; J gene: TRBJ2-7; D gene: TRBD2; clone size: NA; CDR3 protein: CASSQDIRTSESYEQYF; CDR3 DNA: TGTGCCAGCAGCCAAGACATTCGGACTAGCGAATCCTACGAGCAGTACTTC
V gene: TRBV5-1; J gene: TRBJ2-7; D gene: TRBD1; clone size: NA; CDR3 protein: CASNRDRGSYEQYF; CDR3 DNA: TGCGCCAGCAATCGGGACAGGGGCTCCTACGAGCAGTACTTC
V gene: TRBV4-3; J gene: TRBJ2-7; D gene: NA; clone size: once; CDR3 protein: CASSQEAARYEQYF; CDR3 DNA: TGCGCCAGCAGCCAAGAAGCGGCCAGGTACGAGCAGTACTTC
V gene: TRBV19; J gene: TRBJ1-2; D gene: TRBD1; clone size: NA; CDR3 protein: CASTKDRGGYGYTF; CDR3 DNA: TGTGCCAGTACCAAGGACAGGGGAGGTTATGGCTACACCTTC
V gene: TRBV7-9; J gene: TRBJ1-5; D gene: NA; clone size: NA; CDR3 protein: CASSFDSSTQPQHF; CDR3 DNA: TGTGCCAGCAGCTTTGACAGTTCCACTCAGCCCCAGCATTTT
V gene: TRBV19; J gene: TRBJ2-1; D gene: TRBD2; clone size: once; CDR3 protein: CASSIFSGSSYNEQFF; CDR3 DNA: TGTGCCAGTAGTATTTTTAGCGGGAGCTCCTACAATGAGCAGTTCTTC
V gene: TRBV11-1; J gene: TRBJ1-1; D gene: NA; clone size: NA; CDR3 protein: CASRPGGDTEAFF; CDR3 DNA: TGTGCCAGCCGGCCCGGAGGGGACACTGAAGCTTTCTTT
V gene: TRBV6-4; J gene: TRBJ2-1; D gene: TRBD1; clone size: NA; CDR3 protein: CASSARDREYNEQFF; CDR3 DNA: TGTGCCAGCAGTGCCCGGGACAGGGAATACAATGAGCAGTTCTTC
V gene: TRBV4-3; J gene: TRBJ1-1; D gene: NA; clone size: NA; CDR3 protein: CASSQVGDTEAFF; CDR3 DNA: TGCGCCAGCAGCCAAGTCGGGGACACTGAAGCTTTCTTT
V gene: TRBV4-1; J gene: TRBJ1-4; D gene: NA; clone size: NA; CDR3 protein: CASSGAYYEKLFF; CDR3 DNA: TGCGCCAGCAGCGGGGCTTACTATGAAAAACTGTTTTTT
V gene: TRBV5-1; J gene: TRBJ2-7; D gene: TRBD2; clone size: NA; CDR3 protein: CASSPYFREGPSSYEQYF; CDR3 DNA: TGCGCCAGCAGCCCGTACTTTAGGGAGGGTCCAAGCTCCTACGAGCAGTACTTC
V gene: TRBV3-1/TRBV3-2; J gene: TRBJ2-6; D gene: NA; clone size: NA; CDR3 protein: CASSPYGGVSGANVLTF; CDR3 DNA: TGTGCCAGCAGCCCTTACGGGGGTGTCTCTGGGGCCAACGTCCTGACTTTC
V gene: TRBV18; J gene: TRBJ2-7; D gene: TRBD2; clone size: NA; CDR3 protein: CASSPGGAGDYEQYF; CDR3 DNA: TGTGCCAGCTCACCAGGTGGGGCGGGAGACTACGAGCAGTACTTC
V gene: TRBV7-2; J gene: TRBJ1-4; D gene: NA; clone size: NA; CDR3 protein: CASSLVSTNEKLFF; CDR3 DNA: TGTGCCAGCAGCTTAGTCTCCACTAATGAAAAACTGTTTTTT
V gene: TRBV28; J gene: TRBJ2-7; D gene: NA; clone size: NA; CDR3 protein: CASSSGQVNEQYF; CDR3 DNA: TGTGCCAGCAGCAGTGGGCAAGTTAACGAGCAGTACTTC
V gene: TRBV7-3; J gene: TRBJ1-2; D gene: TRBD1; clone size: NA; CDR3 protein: CASSSGQDHGYTF; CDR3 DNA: TGTGCCAGCAGCTCGGGACAGGACCACGGCTACACCTTC
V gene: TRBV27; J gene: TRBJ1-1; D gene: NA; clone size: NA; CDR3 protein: CASSPSMPRDPAFF; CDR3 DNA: TGTGCCAGCAGTCCCAGCATGCCCAGGGATCCAGCTTTCTTT
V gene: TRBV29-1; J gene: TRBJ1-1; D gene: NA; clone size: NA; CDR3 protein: CSVVGLYAGNTEAFF; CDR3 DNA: TGCAGCGTTGTGGGTCTCTACGCAGGGAACACTGAAGCTTTCTTT
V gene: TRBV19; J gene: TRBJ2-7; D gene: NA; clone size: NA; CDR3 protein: CASSIGGAPSYEQYF; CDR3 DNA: TGTGCCAGTAGTATAGGAGGAGCGCCCTCCTACGAGCAGTACTTC
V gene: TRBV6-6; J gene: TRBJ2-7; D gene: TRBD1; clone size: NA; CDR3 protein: CASSYSREGAEQYF; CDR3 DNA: TGTGCCAGCAGTTACTCGAGAGAGGGGGCCGAGCAGTACTTC
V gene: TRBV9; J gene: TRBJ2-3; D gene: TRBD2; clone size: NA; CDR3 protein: CASSALAGAGADTQYF; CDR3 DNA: TGTGCCAGCAGCGCTCTAGCGGGAGCGGGGGCAGATACGCAGTATTTT